The 32 T cell receptor beta chains below were found in one sample sequenced in a study of T-cell reconstitution after alpha-beta-depleted transplantation in children. Preparation of the TCRbeta library involved a method that used unique molecular identifiers. MiXCR was run by TCRdb on the PCR reads, yielding one entry per CDR3 protein. This repertoire shows over 100,000 distinct CDR3 sequences, around 10% found once; its top ten account for nearly 35%. Sample: PBMCs, taken before TCRalphabeta/CD19-depleted stem cell transplant. The receptors were sampled from a boy between 2 and 10 years old with acute lymphoblastic leukemia, due to receive a stem cell transplant.

The sample holds many counts of this clonotype. The chain joins TRBV11-2 to TRBJ2-4; D might be TRBD1 (5 bases). This CDR3 contains 13 residues. Looked up from germline, CDR1 is SGHAT and CDR2 is FQNNGV. V lost 3 bases, J lost 3 bases, and 6 bases lay in between. In DNA, the CDR3 is TGTGCCAGCAGCTTGCAGGGCAAAAACATTCAGTACTTC. Its translation: CASSLQGKNIQYF.

This clonotype appeared a few times. V usage is TRBV11-2 and J usage is TRBJ2-7, with no clear D. The CDR3 loop spans 12 amino acids. The V end was cut by 2 bases, the J end by 4 bases, with 6 bases between. Per the germline V gene, CDR1 is SGHAT and CDR2 is FQNNGV. This CDR3 is CASSLNRYEQYF. As DNA, the CDR3 is TGTGCCAGCAGCTTAAATCGTTACGAGCAGTACTTC.

This clonotype has at least ten counts. V gene TRBV10-3 combines with J gene TRBJ2-3, with 10 bases lining up with TRBD2. The CDR3 extends over 16 amino acids. Trimming cost V 3 bases and J 4 bases; bases outside gene matches: 7. Per germline, CDR1 ENHRY and CDR2 SYGVKD. The CDR3 DNA sequence: TGTGCCATCAGTGATTGGTCTAGCGGGAGTGCAGATACGCAGTATTTT. It codes for CAISDWSSGSADTQYF.

The genes are TRBV18 and TRBJ2-3; D gene uncertain. CDR3 length: 15 amino acids. Trimming left V 5 bases short and J 1 base short, with 13 bases between. Germline CDR1 reads KGHSH; CDR2 reads LQKENI. In DNA form, the CDR3 reads TGTGCCAGCTCAACGGGTGGGCTTCGCACAGATACGCAGTATTTT. Its protein product is CASSTGGLRTDTQYF. The complete variable domain, with remaining parts taken from reference TRBV18 and TRBJ2-3, reads NAGVMQNPRHLVRRRGQEARLRCSPMKGHSHVYWYRQLPEEGLKFMVYLQKENIIDESGMPKERFSAEFPKEGPSILRIQQVVRGDSAAYFCASSTGGLRTDTQYFGPGTRLTVL.

This clonotype came up a few times. This chain joins TRBV12-3 or TRBV12-4 and TRBJ2-3; 11 bases fit TRBD2. CDR3 length: 16 amino acids. The V and J ends lost 2 bases and 5 bases, in that order; junction bases with no gene match: 6. CDR3 in DNA: TGTGCCAGCAGTTTATTTGTAGCGGGAGGGAGAGATACGCAGTATTTT. It yields the protein CASSLFVAGGRDTQYF.

This chain connects TRBV6-1 to TRBJ2-1; 7 bases fit TRBD1. With V trimmed by 1 base and J by 4 bases, 4 bases remained unmatched. Germline CDR1 and CDR2: MNHNS and SASEGT. The length of the CDR3 is 15 residues. In nucleotides, the CDR3 is TGTGCCAGCAGTGAAGAGAGGGGACAGTACAATGAGCAGTTCTTC. Amino acid sequence: CASSEERGQYNEQFF.

This chain uses TRBV10-3 with TRBJ2-7; the match to TRBD2 covers 10 bases. Germline V gene data show CDR1 as ENHRY and CDR2 as SYGVKD. The CDR3 is made up of 16 amino acids. The junction had 4 bases not matched to a gene; V was cut back by 0 bases and J by 2 bases. CDR3: CAISESELAGPYEQYF. In DNA, the CDR3 is TGTGCCATCAGTGAGTCGGAACTAGCGGGACCCTACGAGCAGTACTTC.

This clonotype was seen a handful of times. J is TRBJ2-7 and V is TRBV7-2; 10 nucleotides match TRBD2. CDR1 and CDR2 from the germline V gene are SGHTA and FQGNSA. The trim removed 5 bases at V and 0 bases at J, leaving 16 bases unmatched. This CDR3 has 19 amino acids. The CDR3 sequence: CASSRAKAGGPGSSYEQYF. The CDR3 coding sequence is TGTGCCAGCAGCCGCGCTAAAGCGGGAGGGCCTGGTAGCTCCTACGAGCAGTACTTC.

The V call is TRBV7-3, the J call TRBJ2-1, with TRBD2 matching 10 bases. Trimming removed 5 bases from V and 5 bases from J; junction bases left unmatched: 6. There are 15 residues in the CDR3. Germline-derived CDR1 and CDR2 are SGHTA and FQGTGA. Here the CDR3 DNA reads TGTGCCAGCAGCGTAGGACTAGCGGCCAACAATGAGCAGTTCTTC. Its protein is CASSVGLAANNEQFF.

This chain joins TRBV7-8 and TRBJ2-7; D remains unclear. The germline CDR1 and CDR2 sequences are SGHVS and FQNEAQ. The V end was cut by 1 base, the J end by 2 bases, with 15 bases between. This CDR3 contains 16 residues. In DNA, the CDR3 is TGTGCCAGCAGCTTAGGGGGTCGGCTCGATACCTACGAGCAGTACTTC. The encoded protein is CASSLGGRLDTYEQYF.

This clonotype showed up many times. J is TRBJ2-5 and V is TRBV5-6; D is unclear. The germline V gene encodes CDR1 SGHDT and CDR2 YYEEEE. The CDR3 runs 15 residues. Trimming removed 0 bases from V and 5 bases from J, with 14 bases in between. As DNA, the CDR3 is TGTGCCAGCAGCTTGGGAACTCCGTTGTCTGAGACCCAGTACTTC. Its translation: CASSLGTPLSETQYF.

The chain carries TRBV20-1 and TRBJ2-5, with D tentatively TRBD2 (6 bases). Germline loops: CDR1 DFQATT, CDR2 SNEGSKA (reference sequence). This CDR3 contains 13 residues. The ends were cut back, 6 bases at V and 5 bases at J, with 16 bases in the middle. CDR3 sequence: CSALAYPEETQYF. The CDR3 DNA reads TGCAGTGCCCTAGCGTATCCAGAGGAGACCCAGTACTTC.

The rearrangement joins TRBV20-1 to TRBJ2-7; D remains unclear. Germline V gives CDR1 DFQATT, CDR2 SNEGSKA (reference sequence). The CDR3 runs 14 residues. The V gene lost 1 base and the J gene lost 1 base, with 11 bases spanning the gap. This CDR3 reads CSARALRASYEQYF. In nucleotides, the CDR3 is TGCAGTGCTAGAGCATTACGGGCTTCCTACGAGCAGTACTTC.

The chain combines TRBV21-1 with TRBJ2-2. TRBV21-1 is termed a pseudogene. CDR3 length equals 11 residues. The CDR3 DNA is TGTGCCAGCAGCTCCAATACGGGGCTGTTTTTT. It translates to CASSSNTGLFF.

The chain joins TRBV12-3 or TRBV12-4 to TRBJ1-1; D unclear. Trimming stripped 8 bases from V and 4 bases from J, with 14 bases between. The CDR3 is 13 amino acids. The CDR3 protein is CASRPAPSTEAFF. In DNA, the CDR3 is TGTGCCAGCCGCCCTGCCCCGAGCACTGAAGCTTTCTTT.

In this sample, this clonotype turned up a few times. V is TRBV7-9 and J is TRBJ1-1; tentatively, D is TRBD1 (6 bases). With 5 bases removed from V and 7 bases from J, the gap between germline ends came to 17 bases. The CDR3 runs 14 residues. Germline assignment: CDR1 SEHNR and CDR2 FQNEAQ (reference sequence). CDR3 residues: CASSRRQETDEAFF. DNA of the CDR3: TGTGCCAGCAGCAGACGACAGGAGACGGATGAAGCTTTCTTT. Full variable domain (outside the CDR3, taken from reference TRBV7-9 and TRBJ1-1): DTGVSQNPRHKITKRGQNVTFRCDPISEHNRLYWYRQTLGQGPEFLTYFQNEAQLEKSRLLSDRFSAERPKGSFSTLEIQRTEQGDSAMYLCASSRRQETDEAFFGQGTRLTVV.

This CDR3 reads CSARGPLTTGKSYEQYF. CDR3 bases: TGCAGTGCTAGAGGTCCGTTAACGACAGGGAAGTCCTACGAGCAGTACTTC. The rearrangement links TRBV20-1 to TRBJ2-7; 7 nucleotides line up with TRBD1. J was trimmed by 1 base and V by 1 base; bases with no gene match: 13. Germline V CDR1 and CDR2: DFQATT, SNEGSKA (reference sequence). The CDR3 has 17 amino acids.

The sample holds a few counts of this clonotype. The chain couples TRBV7-9 to TRBJ2-1, with D hard to call. Germline CDR1 and CDR2: SEHNR and FQNEAQ (reference sequence). V lost 1 base, J lost 8 bases, and 12 bases lay in between. This CDR3 comprises 14 residues. In DNA, the CDR3 is TGTGCCAGCAGCTTAGATCTCTCCGGCGATGAGCAGTTCTTC. It is translated as CASSLDLSGDEQFF.

This clonotype was observed a few times. The rearrangement joins TRBV5-1 to TRBJ1-2; D perhaps matches TRBD1 (6 bases). CDR1 is SGHRS and CDR2 is YFSETQ in the germline V gene. The CDR3 loop spans 12 amino acids. V lost 4 bases to trimming and J lost 8 bases, with 12 bases between them. Here the CDR3 reads CASSPDQGGYTF. CDR3 coding DNA: TGCGCCAGCAGCCCCGACCAGGGGGGCTACACCTTC.

At least ten counts were recorded for this clonotype. The V gene is TRBV12-3 or TRBV12-4, the J gene TRBJ1-5; no definite D call. The CDR3 is 14 amino acids. The V gene lost 1 base and the J gene lost 5 bases, with 9 bases spanning the gap. The CDR3 loop is CASSLEDADQPQHF. CDR3 nucleotides: TGTGCCAGCAGTTTAGAGGACGCAGATCAGCCCCAGCATTTT.

The rearrangement links TRBV28 to TRBJ2-5; the D is unclear. The CDR3 length is 14 residues. CDR1 and CDR2 (germline): MDHEN, SYDVKM. V was clipped by 1 base and J by 1 base, with 7 bases between them. The CDR3 DNA follows: TGTGCCAGCAGTTTATACTCAGTCCAAGAGACCCAGTACTTC. Its translation is CASSLYSVQETQYF.

A word on this clonotype: This may be a read error, as it is one base from a much larger clone. V usage is TRBV29-1 and J usage is TRBJ2-7; possibly TRBD2 for D (5 bases). The length of the CDR3 is 16 residues. CDR1 and CDR2 (germline): SQVTM, ANQGSEA. The CDR3 spells CSVESERSQVAYEQCF. CDR3 coding DNA: TGCAGCGTTGAGTCGGAGCGGAGCCAGGTGGCTTACGAGCAGTGCTTC.

This clonotype was detected ten times or more. The chain is built from TRBV20-1 and TRBJ2-1; D might be TRBD1 or TRBD2, each matching 5 bases. V lost 4 bases and J 8 bases, leaving 21 bases between the germline ends. The CDR3 is made up of 15 amino acids. From germline, CDR1 is DFQATT and CDR2 SNEGSKA (reference sequence). The CDR3 protein is CSAISRDTGRHEQFF. DNA for the CDR3: TGCAGTGCTATATCCCGGGATACGGGACGGCATGAGCAGTTCTTC.

This clonotype has at least ten counts. The chain uses TRBV7-3 and TRBJ2-7; 9 bases match TRBD1. Trimming removed 5 bases from V and 7 bases from J; junction bases left unmatched: 6. CDR3 length: 13 amino acids. Looked up from germline, CDR1 is SGHTA and CDR2 is FQGTGA. This CDR3 reads CASSPGQGQEQYF. CDR3 nucleotide sequence: TGTGCCAGCAGCCCAGGACAGGGGCAGGAGCAGTACTTC.

This clonotype was observed many times. The chain couples TRBV12-3 or TRBV12-4 to TRBJ2-7, with unresolved D. The CDR3 contains 15 residues. V lost 3 bases and J lost 4, with 16 bases in between. CDR3 nucleotide sequence: TGTGCCAGCAGTTTGTGGCCGCGAAATGAATACGAGCAGTACTTC. Encoded protein: CASSLWPRNEYEQYF.

This chain joins TRBV20-1 and TRBJ1-1, with TRBD1 matching 10 bases. This CDR3 is 14 amino acids long. V was pared by 6 bases and J by 4 bases, with 8 bases of the junction left unmatched. Germline-derived CDR1 and CDR2 are DFQATT and SNEGSKA (reference sequence). CDR3: CSAQTTGGLTEAFF. DNA for the CDR3: TGCAGTGCCCAGACGACAGGGGGCCTCACTGAAGCTTTCTTT.

This clonotype was recorded many times. The genes are TRBV27 and TRBJ2-7; D is perhaps TRBD1 (6 bases). Looked up from germline, CDR1 is MNHEY and CDR2 is SMNVEV (reference sequence). The CDR3 runs 13 residues. The V end lost 7 bases, the J end lost 4 bases, and 14 bases lay between the germline ends. The DNA for the CDR3 is TGTGCCAGCATAGGTAGAGGGGGATACGAGCAGTACTTC. Its protein product is CASIGRGGYEQYF.

This clonotype has a handful of counts. V gene TRBV24-1 combines with J gene TRBJ2-1, with 8 bases that match TRBD2. Germline loops: CDR1 KGHDR, CDR2 SFDVKD. Trimming at V came to 3 bases and at J to 0 bases, leaving 6 bases not matched to a gene. This CDR3 is built from 17 residues. CDR3 sequence (DNA): TGTGCCACCAGTGATCCCAGCGGGGGCAGCTCCTACAATGAGCAGTTCTTC. It specifies CATSDPSGGSSYNEQFF.

The CDR3 loop reads CASSHSGTGVLYEQYF. CDR3 bases: TGTGCCAGCAGTCACTCCGGGACAGGCGTTCTTTACGAGCAGTACTTC. The chain uses TRBV5-4 and TRBJ2-7, with 8 bases identical to TRBD1. Germline lookup yields CDR1 SGHNT and CDR2 YYREEE (reference sequence). CDR3 length equals 16 residues. Germline trimming cut 5 bases from V and 4 bases from J; bases unmatched to any gene: 14.

The sample holds a few counts of this clonotype. The chain uses TRBV20-1 and TRBJ1-6, with D unresolved. The V end lost 1 base, the J end lost 9 bases, and 16 bases lay between the germline ends. The CDR3 is 15 amino acids. Germline-derived CDR1 and CDR2 are DFQATT and SNEGSKA (reference sequence). CDR3 nucleotides: TGCAGTGCTAGAGTTCCGAGTCACGGCGGTTCACCCCTCCACTTT. Amino acids: CSARVPSHGGSPLHF.

This clonotype was seen more than once but under ten times. The gene calls are TRBV5-1 and TRBJ2-1; 7 bases agree with TRBD2. The germline V gene encodes CDR1 SGHRS and CDR2 YFSETQ. The CDR3 runs to 14 residues. V dropped 1 base and J dropped 4; count of bases not matched to a gene: 2. This CDR3 is CASSLTSVYNEQFF. DNA of the CDR3: TGCGCCAGCAGCTTGACTAGCGTGTACAATGAGCAGTTCTTC.

The J gene is TRBJ2-5, the V gene TRBV20-1; D ambiguous. This CDR3 has 13 amino acids. In germline, CDR1 is DFQATT, CDR2 SNEGSKA (reference sequence). The V and J ends lost 6 bases and 0 bases respectively, with 11 bases between them. DNA for the CDR3: TGCAGTGCAGAACAGAACCACCAAGAGACCCAGTACTTC. It encodes CSAEQNHQETQYF.